This T cell receptor (beta chain) was sequenced for a study of T cells in severe cutaneous drug reactions. Carbamazepine had induced Stevens-Johnson syndrome or toxic epidermal necrolysis in the sequenced donors. Bulk and single-cell libraries used iRepertoire multiplex PCR with TCR subtype-specific primers. Primers for V, D and J regions amplified bulk TCR beta libraries. Reanalyzing the multiplex PCR reads, TCRdb keeps one entry per CDR3 protein, without DNA. This table holds roughly 9,000 distinct CDR3 sequences. The CDR3 totals 13 residues. The specimen sequenced was cells from a skin blister. This clonotype was obtained from a human donor with a severe cutaneous adverse drug reaction. The chain carries TRBV12-3 or TRBV12-4 and TRBJ2-7; without DNA, the TCRdb call of TRBD2 cannot be checked. The chain's CDR3 is CATQLAGIDEQYF.